Listed below are T cell receptor beta chains from one sample, sequenced in a study of blood T cell repertoires in COVID-19. TCRdb's copy holds only in-frame clones and misses some; the assay was immunoSEQ multiplex PCR. Among around 300,000 clones listed, approximately 83% were seen once. The sample taken for sequencing was peripheral blood. The receptors were sampled from a woman aged 70 to 79 with acute or convalescent COVID-19. Both conserved end residues are trimmed from each CDR3. Fields, in order: J gene, clone size, V gene, CDR3 protein. A clone size is listed for some rows: how often the clone was seen (once, few, many), or a class if it is expanded.

J gene: TRBJ1-1; clone size: -; V gene: TRBV5-5; CDR3 protein: ASSPLTGANTEAF
J gene: TRBJ2-1; clone size: -; V gene: TRBV3-1/TRBV3-2; CDR3 protein: ASSQVRGGANEQF
J gene: TRBJ1-1; clone size: once; V gene: TRBV29-1; CDR3 protein: SVARGSTEAF
J gene: TRBJ1-1; clone size: -; V gene: TRBV27; CDR3 protein: ASSLNSGAGGTEAF
J gene: TRBJ2-2; clone size: -; V gene: TRBV28; CDR3 protein: ASSLTGGRSGELF
J gene: TRBJ2-7; clone size: -; V gene: TRBV10-1; CDR3 protein: ASSTTFDPSEQY
J gene: TRBJ1-2; clone size: -; V gene: TRBV25-1; CDR3 protein: ASSHPGVYGYT
J gene: TRBJ2-7; clone size: -; V gene: TRBV2; CDR3 protein: AGNGQGLHEQY
J gene: TRBJ1-1; clone size: -; V gene: TRBV5-1; CDR3 protein: ASSSQTAQKTEAF
J gene: TRBJ1-5; clone size: -; V gene: TRBV2; CDR3 protein: ASSGGQGLNQPQH
J gene: TRBJ2-6; clone size: -; V gene: TRBV7-8; CDR3 protein: ASSSSGANVLT
J gene: TRBJ1-1; clone size: -; V gene: TRBV15; CDR3 protein: ATSTNRGGTEAF
J gene: TRBJ1-5; clone size: -; V gene: TRBV18; CDR3 protein: ASSRDRTNQPQH
J gene: TRBJ1-3; clone size: -; V gene: TRBV5-4; CDR3 protein: ASSLGQGSSGNTIY
J gene: TRBJ1-3; clone size: -; V gene: TRBV6-5; CDR3 protein: ASSYGTGIDTIY
J gene: TRBJ2-7; clone size: -; V gene: TRBV11-1; CDR3 protein: ASRTGTSGYEQY
J gene: TRBJ2-1; clone size: -; V gene: TRBV10-1; CDR3 protein: ASSDGGWGGEQF